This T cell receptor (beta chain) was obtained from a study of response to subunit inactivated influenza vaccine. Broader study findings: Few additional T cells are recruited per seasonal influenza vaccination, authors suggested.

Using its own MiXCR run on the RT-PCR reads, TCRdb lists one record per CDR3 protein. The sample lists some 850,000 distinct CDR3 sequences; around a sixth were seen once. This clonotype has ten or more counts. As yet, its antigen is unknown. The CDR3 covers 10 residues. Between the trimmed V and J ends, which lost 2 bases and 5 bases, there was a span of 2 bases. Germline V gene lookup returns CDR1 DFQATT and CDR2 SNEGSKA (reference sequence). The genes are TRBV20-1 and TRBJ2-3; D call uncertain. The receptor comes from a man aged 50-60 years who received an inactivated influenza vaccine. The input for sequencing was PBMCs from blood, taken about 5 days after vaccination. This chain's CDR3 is CSARRDTQYF. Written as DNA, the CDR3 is TGCAGTGCTAGACGAGATACGCAGTATTTT.